This T cell receptor (beta chain) was identified in a study of blood T cell repertoires in COVID-19. Original methodology: How many nucleated cells were present was estimated from reference gene primer amplification. The data were produced by immunoSEQ multiplex PCR, yet TCRdb's version contains in-frame clones alone and is incomplete. V, J and clone size were drawn from that table, and D and trimming were deduced from the DNA. The sample lists 150,000 to 200,000 clones, 75% to 85% occurring once. As regards this clone: Sequence at one end of the junction differs from germline and may be a read error.

This CDR3 spans 16 amino acids. CDR1 and CDR2 (germline): MNHNS, SASEGT. The TCR sequence derives from a woman aged 45-65 years with acute COVID-19. The sequencing input was PBMCs or T cells enriched from blood (not recorded which). The genes are TRBV6-1 and TRBJ1-5; tentative D call: TRBD1 (6 bases). As DNA, the CDR3 is TGTGCCAACAGTGAAGCGCTTGCGGGGGCGAGTCAGCCCCAGCATTTT. This sequence encodes CANSEALAGASQPQHF.